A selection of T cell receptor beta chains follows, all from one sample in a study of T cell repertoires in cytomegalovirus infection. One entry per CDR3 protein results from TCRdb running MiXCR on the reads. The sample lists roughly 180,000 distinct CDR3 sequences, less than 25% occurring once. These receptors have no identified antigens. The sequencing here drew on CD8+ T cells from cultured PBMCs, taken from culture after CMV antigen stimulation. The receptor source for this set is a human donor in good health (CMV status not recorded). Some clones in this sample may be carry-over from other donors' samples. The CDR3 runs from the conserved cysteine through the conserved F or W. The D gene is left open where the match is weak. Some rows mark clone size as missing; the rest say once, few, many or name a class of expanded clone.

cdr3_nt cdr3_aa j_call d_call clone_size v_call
TGCGCCAGCAGCCATTCTCCGGGACAGGGTAGTGGCGGGGAGCTGTTTTTT CASSHSPGQGSGGELFF TRBJ2-2 TRBD1 NA TRBV4-1
TGTGCCACCAGCAGAGACCCTATAAGCCCAGACGGGGTTGAAAAACTGTTTTTT CATSRDPISPDGVEKLFF TRBJ1-4 NA NA TRBV15
TGTGCTAGTGGTTTGGTACAAGAGGGACAGAGGGGGACCCAGTACTTC CASGLVQEGQRGTQYF TRBJ2-5 TRBD1 NA TRBV12-5
TGTGCCAGCAGTTTGGGGGACCGCGAGCAGTTCTTC CASSLGDREQFF TRBJ2-1 NA NA TRBV13
TGTGCCAGCAGCTTAAGGGGGACGATATACGAGCAGTACTTC CASSLRGTIYEQYF TRBJ2-7 NA few TRBV13
TGTGCCAGCAGCTTTGGGACGGCTTCCTACGAGCAGTACTTC CASSFGTASYEQYF TRBJ2-7 NA few TRBV7-2
TGTGCCAGCAGTTACCGCCCGTCGGGGGAGCTGTTTTTT CASSYRPSGELFF TRBJ2-2 NA NA TRBV6-5
TGTGCCAGCAGCTTAGCTCGGGGCCTAAACGAGCAGTACTTC CASSLARGLNEQYF TRBJ2-7 NA many TRBV7-8
TGTGCCAGCAGCTACAGGGGAGGGATCACCGGGGAGCTGTTTTTT CASSYRGGITGELFF TRBJ2-2 NA few TRBV7-6
TGTGCCAGTAGTATGGGAGGCCTCACTGAAGCTTTCTTT CASSMGGLTEAFF TRBJ1-1 NA few TRBV19
TGTGCCAGCAGCGCGGGACAGGGGAGCACAGATACGCAGTATTTT CASSAGQGSTDTQYF TRBJ2-3 TRBD1 NA TRBV7-2
TGTGCCAGTATCCTTAGGTTGCTAGCGCGGGGCAGGACCGGGGAGCTGTTTTTT CASILRLLARGRTGELFF TRBJ2-2 NA few TRBV19
TGTGCCATCAGTTCGGCGGCCGGGGCTTTCTTT CAISSAAGAFF TRBJ1-1 NA NA TRBV10-3
TGTGCCAGCAGCCAACCCTTGGGGCCCCAAGGGTACAATGAGCAGTTCTTC CASSQPLGPQGYNEQFF TRBJ2-1 NA many TRBV7-2
TGCGCCAGCAGCCAAGCGATCGGGGTCCAAGAGACCCAGTACTTC CASSQAIGVQETQYF TRBJ2-5 NA NA TRBV4-1
TGTGCCAGCAGCCTCCTTAGGGGGAGAGGAGGCGGGGAGCTGTTTTTT CASSLLRGRGGGELFF TRBJ2-2 NA NA TRBV11-2
TGTGCCAGCAGTGAGATAGCCGGGTGGAAAGAGACCCAGTACTTC CASSEIAGWKETQYF TRBJ2-5 NA NA TRBV27
TGCGCCAGCAGCCTTTACGACACCACAGATACGCAGTATTTT CASSLYDTTDTQYF TRBJ2-3 NA NA TRBV4-1
TGTGCCAGCAGCTCTCGGCCCGAGGAGACCCAGTACTTC CASSSRPEETQYF TRBJ2-5 NA NA TRBV7-8
TGTGCCAGCAGCTTAATAGCTAGCGGGGCCAATGAGCAGTTCTTC CASSLIASGANEQFF TRBJ2-1 TRBD2 few TRBV7-3
TGTGCCAGCACTACCGGGGGGTGGGGCAGGGAGGACGAGCAGTACTTC CASTTGGWGREDEQYF TRBJ2-7 TRBD2 few TRBV12-3/TRBV12-4
TGTGCCAGCAGCCCCCCGGAGAACACTGAAGCTTTCTTT CASSPPENTEAFF TRBJ1-1 NA many TRBV7-9
TGTGCCAGCAGTTACGGGTTGGGGGGCCAAGAGACCCAGTACTTC CASSYGLGGQETQYF TRBJ2-5 NA NA TRBV6-5
TGCAGCGTTGTGGGGGGGGACAGAGCTTCCTACGAGCAGTACTTC CSVVGGDRASYEQYF TRBJ2-7 NA few TRBV29-1
TGTGCCAGCAGCTTAGGGCACCTCAATGAGCAGTTCTTC CASSLGHLNEQFF TRBJ2-1 NA NA TRBV7-2
TGCAGTGCAATACCTAGCGGGGCCACCGGGGAGCTGTTTTTT CSAIPSGATGELFF TRBJ2-2 TRBD2 many TRBV20-1
TGTGCCAGCAGCTACGGGAGGACAACTAATGAAAAACTGTTTTTT CASSYGRTTNEKLFF TRBJ1-4 NA NA TRBV7-6